Here is one TCR beta chain with its context. What antigen it recognizes has not been identified. Within one base of it there is no much larger clone, and no base qualities were kept. Germline trimming amounts to 5 bases on V and 4 bases on J, with 9 as the count of junction bases outside the gene matches. Including the terminal cysteine and phenylalanine, the CDR3 comprises 15 residues. Only the CDR3 part of the read is kept: 45 bases, read in frame from the first base. CDR1 SGHTA and CDR2 FQGNSA are derived from the germline V gene. In the study, sorted CD4+ and CD8+ blood T cells from patients with severe aplastic anemia and from healthy subjects underwent deep sequencing of TCR repertoires. Ficoll-Paque density gradient centrifugation was used to isolate peripheral blood mononuclear cells. Before DNA extraction, CD4+ and CD8+ T cells were sorted with FACS or magnetic beads. The sample comes from a study of CD8+CD57+ T cells in acquired aplastic anemia (dated by TCRdb to between 2017 and 2018). Background for the entire study: A mean of roughly 2.9 ug of DNA, ranging from about 0.2 to 27.4 ug, was extracted from sorted CD4+ and CD8+ cells. Mean read counts for healthy donor samples were 9 million to 10.8 million for CD4+ cells and 11.0 million for CD8+ cells. Findings and caveats that apply to the study as a whole: CD8+ Simpson's diversity did not differ significantly between patients and healthy controls (P=0.060). Around 27 CD8+ CDR3 sequences were found in both patients and controls but appeared to be highly expressed in patients and within the immunodominant clones of the patients.

TCR beta VDJ combination and CDR3 sequence profiling used genomic DNA as the template. An Illumina HiSeq 2000 was used for TCR repertoire sequencing. In the paper's pipeline: TRBV/TRBJ rearrangement plots, CDR3 size and DJ length profiles, and Simpson's diversity index were used to assess repertoires. The most abundant DNA sequence in the deep sequencing data was defined as the immunodominant clone. CDR3 amino acid sequences were checked for sharing between subjects and were compared against published repertoires and the VDJdb database. In-frame beta chains were kept once TCRdb had trimmed the public reads at Q25 with fastp and called clones with MiXCR. Identical CDR3 proteins give one entry, which carries the most common genes and DNA. The V and J calls reflect TCRdb's pipeline rather than the authors' work. This sample lists about 220,000 distinct CDR3 sequences; about 37% were detected once. The ten most abundant clones make up 0.95% to 1.2% of the sample.

This clonotype was obtained from a human donor in good health, serving as a control. The sample taken for sequencing was sorted CD4+, CD8+, or CD8+CD57+ T cells (not recorded which) from PBMCs. The chain employs TRBV7-2 and TRBJ2-7, with 9 bases in between that match TRBD1. The nucleotide sequence reads TGTGCCAGCAGCCTTGCCGGGACAGGGCTTTACGAGCAGTACTTC. Translated, this gives CASSLAGTGLYEQYF.